One and the same sample provided the 13 T cell receptor beta chains below, sequenced in a study of T cell changes during pregnancy in multiple sclerosis. Sequencing used immunoSEQ multiplex PCR; TCRdb keeps in-frame clones, though not all of them. Of 35,000 to 45,000 clones in the sample, 70% to 90% were seen once. Sequenced here: CD4+ T cells from peripheral blood mononuclear cells, sampled after pregnancy. These TCRs come from a female donor with multiple sclerosis, enrolled in a pregnancy study.

The chain couples TRBV7-2 to TRBJ2-2; a possible D gene is TRBD1 (6 bases). The CDR3 extends over 15 amino acids. The V gene lost 5 bases and the J gene lost 4 bases, with 14 bases spanning the gap. The germline V gene encodes CDR1 SGHTA and CDR2 FQGNSA. In DNA form, the CDR3 reads TGTGCCAGCAGCGTAAAAACAGGGACCACCGGGGAGCTGTTTTTT. Protein product: CASSVKTGTTGELFF.

For this clone: An end of the junction does not agree with germline; a read error may underlie this. This chain joins TRBV18 and TRBJ1-3; TRBD1 aligns across 7 bases. The germline V gene encodes CDR1 KGHSH and CDR2 LQKENI. The CDR3 has 13 residues. The CDR3 spells CASSQGQAYTIYF. DNA of the CDR3: TGTGCCAGTTCACAAGGACAGGCGTACACCATATATTTT.

The chain couples TRBV7-9 to TRBJ1-3; no clear D. V lost 2 bases and J lost 1, with 9 bases in between. Per the germline V gene, CDR1 is SEHNR and CDR2 is FQNEAQ (reference sequence). The CDR3 has 15 amino acids. The CDR3 DNA follows: TGTGCCAGCAGCTTATTTGGTCGGTCTGGAAACACCATATATTTT. Amino acids: CASSLFGRSGNTIYF.

This clone was recorded once. The CDR3 DNA sequence: TGTGCCATCAAGGAGGAATTCTGGCAAGAGACCCAGTACTTC. It is translated as CAIKEEFWQETQYF. The chain is built from TRBV10-3 and TRBJ2-5, with D perhaps TRBD2 (5 bases). Germline lookup yields CDR1 ENHRY and CDR2 SYGVKD. This CDR3 is built from 14 residues. Trimming left V 7 bases short and J 2 bases short, with 14 bases between.

The rearrangement uses TRBV6-6 and TRBJ2-5; weak D call: TRBD2 (7 bases). The V gene lost 5 bases and the J gene lost 5 bases, with 18 bases spanning the gap. CDR3 size: 15 residues. In germline, CDR1 is MNHNY, CDR2 SVGAGI (reference sequence). The CDR3 coding sequence is TGTGCCAGCAGTCGACGGGGGGCGGGAATGGAGACCCAGTACTTC. Amino acids: CASSRRGAGMETQYF.

J is TRBJ2-3 and V is TRBV28; D possibly corresponds to TRBD1 (5 bases). The CDR3 has 14 residues. Trimming cost V 2 bases and J 4 bases, with 10 bases left between them. Germline-derived CDR1 and CDR2 are MDHEN and SYDVKM. CDR3 protein: CASSLVGAPDTQYF. In DNA, the CDR3 is TGTGCCAGCAGTTTAGTAGGGGCCCCAGATACGCAGTATTTT.

This sequence joins TRBV15 and TRBJ1-1; a weak D match, TRBD1 (6 bases). The CDR3 loop spans 16 amino acids. V shed 8 bases and J shed 3 bases, with 22 bases lying between them. Per the germline V gene, CDR1 is LNHNV and CDR2 is YYDKDF (reference sequence). As DNA, the CDR3 is TGTGCCACCTCCCGGGGGCCGGGGGGGGCCGACACTGAAGCTTTCTTT. Amino acid sequence: CATSRGPGGADTEAFF. Combining the CDR3 with reference TRBV15 and TRBJ1-1 gives the whole variable domain DAMVIQNPRYQVTQFGKPVTLSCSQTLNHNVMYWYQQKSSQAPKLLFHYYDKDFNNEADTPDNFQSRRPNTSFCFLDIRSPGLGDTAMYLCATSRGPGGADTEAFFGQGTRLTVV.

The table lists this clone with a few counts. The genes are TRBV5-6 and TRBJ1-4; a weak D match, TRBD1 (6 bases). Trimming cost V 2 bases and J 4 bases, with 12 bases left between them. Germline V CDR1 and CDR2: SGHDT, YYEEEE. The CDR3 sequence is 15 residues long. The chain's CDR3 is CASSFLDRDNEKLFF. The CDR3 DNA reads as TGTGCCAGCAGCTTCCTGGACAGAGATAATGAAAAACTGTTTTTT. Full variable domain (rest looked up from reference TRBV5-6 and TRBJ1-4): DAGVTQSPTHLIKTRGQQVTLRCSPKSGHDTVSWYQQALGQGPQFIFQYYEEEERQRGNFPDRFSGHQFPNYSSELNVNALLLGDSALYLCASSFLDRDNEKLFFGSGTQLSVL.

As regards this clone: The same CDR3 can be traced to other DNA sequences in this sample. The chain has TRBV7-2 and TRBJ1-2; D not certain. The CDR3 is made up of 13 amino acids. Deletions cut 2 bases from V and 4 bases from J, with 8 bases between. Germline CDR1 and CDR2: SGHTA and FQGNSA. The CDR3 reads CASSLSGSYGYTF. CDR3 coding DNA: TGTGCCAGCAGCTTAAGCGGGTCCTATGGCTACACCTTC.

The CDR3 protein is CASRPNDRAEQYF. CDR3 in DNA: TGTGCCAGCAGACCCAACGACAGGGCCGAGCAGTACTTC. This chain uses TRBV6-5 with TRBJ2-7, with TRBD1 matching over 7 bases. The CDR3 spans 13 residues. The V segment lost 6 bases and the J segment 6 bases; nucleotides outside the gene matches: 8. Germline CDR1 reads MNHEY; CDR2 reads SVGAGI.

The J gene is TRBJ2-4, the V gene TRBV11-1; TRBD1 might be the D (5 bases). The germline V gene encodes CDR1 SGHAT and CDR2 FQDESV (reference sequence). V was trimmed by 2 bases and J by 5 bases, leaving 19 bases between them. CDR3 length equals 17 residues. CDR3 sequence reads: CASSLSYPSPTENIQYF. The CDR3 region has the DNA TGTGCCAGCAGCTTATCATATCCCTCGCCGACAGAAAACATTCAGTACTTC.

This clone has just one count. The chain combines TRBV7-2 with TRBJ2-1; 16 nucleotides agree with TRBD2. This CDR3 is built from 18 residues. Germline V gene sequence: CDR1 SGHTA, CDR2 FQGNSA. V lost 4 bases and J lost 2; bases outside the gene matches: 5. CDR3 DNA sequence: TGTGCCAGCAGCTGGACAGGGACTAGCGGGGGGGCCTACAATGAGCAGTTCTTC. This gives the protein CASSWTGTSGGAYNEQFF. The whole variable domain, remainder taken from reference TRBV7-2 and TRBJ2-1, is GAGVSQSPSNKVTEKGKDVELRCDPISGHTALYWYRQSLGQGLEFLIYFQGNSAPDKSGLPSDRFSAERTGGSVSTLTIQRTQQEDSAVYLCASSWTGTSGGAYNEQFFGPGTRLTVL.

The rearrangement joins TRBV7-9 to TRBJ2-1; 9 bases align to TRBD2. This CDR3 region has 17 residues. Per the germline V gene, CDR1 is SEHNR and CDR2 is FQNEAQ (reference sequence). J gave up 7 bases and V 0 bases, and 10 bases lay outside the gene matches. The CDR3 here is CASSLAIVAGVGNEQFF. The CDR3 DNA sequence: TGTGCCAGCAGCTTAGCCATAGTAGCGGGGGTTGGAAATGAGCAGTTCTTC.